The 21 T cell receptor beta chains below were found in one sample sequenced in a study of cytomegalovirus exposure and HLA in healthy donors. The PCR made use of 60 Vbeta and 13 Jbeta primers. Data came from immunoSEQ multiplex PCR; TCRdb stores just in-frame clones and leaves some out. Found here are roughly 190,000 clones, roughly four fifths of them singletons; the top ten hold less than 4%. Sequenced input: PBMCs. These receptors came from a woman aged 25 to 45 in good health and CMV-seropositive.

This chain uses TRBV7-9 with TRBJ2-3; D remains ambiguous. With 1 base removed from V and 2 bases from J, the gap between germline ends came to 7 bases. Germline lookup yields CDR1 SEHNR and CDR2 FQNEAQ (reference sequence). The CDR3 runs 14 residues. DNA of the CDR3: TGTGCCAGCAGCTTAGGCCAGAACACAGATACGCAGTATTTT. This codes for CASSLGQNTDTQYF.

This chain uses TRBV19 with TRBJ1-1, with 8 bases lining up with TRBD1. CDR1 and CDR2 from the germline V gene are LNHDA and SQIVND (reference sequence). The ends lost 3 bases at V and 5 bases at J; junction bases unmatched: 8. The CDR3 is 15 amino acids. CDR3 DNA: TGTGCCAGTAGTATTGTGGCAGGGGGCGGGACTGAAGCTTTCTTT. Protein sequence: CASSIVAGGGTEAFF.

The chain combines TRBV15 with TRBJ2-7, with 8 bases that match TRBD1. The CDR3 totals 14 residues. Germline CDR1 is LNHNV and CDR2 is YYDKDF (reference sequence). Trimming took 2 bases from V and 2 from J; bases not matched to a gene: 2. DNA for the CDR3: TGTGCCACCAGCAGAAGACAGGGGACCTACGAGCAGTACTTC. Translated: CATSRRQGTYEQYF. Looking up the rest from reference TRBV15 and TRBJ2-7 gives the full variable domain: DAMVIQNPRYQVTQFGKPVTLSCSQTLNHNVMYWYQQKSSQAPKLLFHYYDKDFNNEADTPDNFQSRRPNTSFCFLDIRSPGLGDTAMYLCATSRRQGTYEQYFGPGTRLTVT.

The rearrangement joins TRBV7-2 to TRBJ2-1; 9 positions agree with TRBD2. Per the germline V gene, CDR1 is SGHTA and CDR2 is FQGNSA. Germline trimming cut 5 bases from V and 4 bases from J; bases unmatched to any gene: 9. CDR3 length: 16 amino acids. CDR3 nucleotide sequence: TGTGCCAGCAGCCCCGGGGGGCTAGCGGGGTACAATGAGCAGTTCTTC. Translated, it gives CASSPGGLAGYNEQFF.

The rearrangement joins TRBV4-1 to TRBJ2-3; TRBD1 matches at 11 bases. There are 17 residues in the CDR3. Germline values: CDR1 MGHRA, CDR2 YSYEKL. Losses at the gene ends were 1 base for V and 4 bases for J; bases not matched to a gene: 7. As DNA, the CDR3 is TGCGCCAGCAGCCAAGCCCCGGACAGGGGGCTGGCAGATACGCAGTATTTT. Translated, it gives CASSQAPDRGLADTQYF.

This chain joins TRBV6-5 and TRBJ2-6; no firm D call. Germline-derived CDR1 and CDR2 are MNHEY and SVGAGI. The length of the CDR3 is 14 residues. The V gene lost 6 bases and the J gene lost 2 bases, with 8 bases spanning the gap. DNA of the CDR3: TGTGCCAGCAGCGCCTGGCCTGGGGCCAACGTCCTGACTTTC. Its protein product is CASSAWPGANVLTF.

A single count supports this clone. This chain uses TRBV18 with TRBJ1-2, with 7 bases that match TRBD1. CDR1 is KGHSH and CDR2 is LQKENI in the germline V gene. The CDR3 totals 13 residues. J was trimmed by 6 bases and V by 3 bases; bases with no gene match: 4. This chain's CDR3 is CASSPGQANGYTF. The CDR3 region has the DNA TGTGCCAGCTCACCCGGACAGGCCAATGGCTACACCTTC. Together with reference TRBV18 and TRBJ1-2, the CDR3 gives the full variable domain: NAGVMQNPRHLVRRRGQEARLRCSPMKGHSHVYWYRQLPEEGLKFMVYLQKENIIDESGMPKERFSAEFPKEGPSILRIQQVVRGDSAAYFCASSPGQANGYTFGSGTRLTVV.

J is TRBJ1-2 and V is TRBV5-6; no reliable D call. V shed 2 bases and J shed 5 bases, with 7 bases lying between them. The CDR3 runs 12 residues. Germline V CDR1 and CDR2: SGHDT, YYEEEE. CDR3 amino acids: CASSFTFYGYTF. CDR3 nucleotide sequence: TGTGCCAGCAGCTTTACATTTTATGGCTACACCTTC.

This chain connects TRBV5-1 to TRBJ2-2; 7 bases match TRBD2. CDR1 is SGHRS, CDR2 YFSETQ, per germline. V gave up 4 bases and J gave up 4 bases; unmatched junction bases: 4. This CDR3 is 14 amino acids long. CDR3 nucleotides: TGCGCCAGCAGCCTTAGCGGGCCCACCGGGGAGCTGTTTTTT. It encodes CASSLSGPTGELFF.

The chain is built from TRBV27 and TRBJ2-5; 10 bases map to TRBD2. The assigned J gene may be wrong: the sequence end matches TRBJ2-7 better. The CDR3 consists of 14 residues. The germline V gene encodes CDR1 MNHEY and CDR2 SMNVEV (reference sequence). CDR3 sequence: CASSPSGSGYEQYF. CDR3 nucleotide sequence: TGTGCCAGCAGCCCTAGCGGGAGCGGGTACGAGCAGTACTTC.

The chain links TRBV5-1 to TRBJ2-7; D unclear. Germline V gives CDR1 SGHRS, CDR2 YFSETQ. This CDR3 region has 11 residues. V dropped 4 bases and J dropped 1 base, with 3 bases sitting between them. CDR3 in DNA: TGCGCCAGCAGCCGGTCCTACGAGCAGTACTTC. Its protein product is CASSRSYEQYF.

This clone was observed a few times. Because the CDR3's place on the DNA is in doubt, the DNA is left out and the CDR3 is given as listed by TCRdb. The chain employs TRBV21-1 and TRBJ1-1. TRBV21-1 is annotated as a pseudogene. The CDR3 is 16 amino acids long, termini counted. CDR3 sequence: CACHFGGGSMNTEAFF.

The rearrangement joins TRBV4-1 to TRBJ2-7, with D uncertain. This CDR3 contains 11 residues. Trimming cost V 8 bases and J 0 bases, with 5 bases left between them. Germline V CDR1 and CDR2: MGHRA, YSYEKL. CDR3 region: CASGNSYEQYF. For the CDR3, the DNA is TGCGCCAGCGGCAACTCCTACGAGCAGTACTTC.

The DNA for the CDR3 is TGTGCCAGCATGCCACTAGCGACTACCTACGAGCAGTACTTC. Translation gives CASMPLATTYEQYF. The rearrangement links TRBV27 to TRBJ2-5, with 7 positions matching TRBD2. Gene TRBJ2-7 matches the end of the DNA better, so the J call may be wrong. The CDR3 spans 14 residues. Per germline, CDR1 MNHEY and CDR2 SMNVEV (reference sequence).

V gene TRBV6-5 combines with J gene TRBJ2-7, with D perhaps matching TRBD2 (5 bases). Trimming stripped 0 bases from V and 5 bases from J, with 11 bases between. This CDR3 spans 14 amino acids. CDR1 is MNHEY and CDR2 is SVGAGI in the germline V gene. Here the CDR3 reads CASSYSGRGNEQYF. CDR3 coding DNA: TGTGCCAGCAGTTACTCCGGGCGAGGGAACGAGCAGTACTTC.

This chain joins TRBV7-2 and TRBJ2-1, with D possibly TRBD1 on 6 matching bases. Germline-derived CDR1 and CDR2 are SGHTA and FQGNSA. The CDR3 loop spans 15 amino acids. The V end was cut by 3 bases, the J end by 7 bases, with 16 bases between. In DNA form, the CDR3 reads TGTGCCAGCAGCTTGGGCCAGACAGGTTGGAATGAGCAGTTCTTC. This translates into CASSLGQTGWNEQFF.

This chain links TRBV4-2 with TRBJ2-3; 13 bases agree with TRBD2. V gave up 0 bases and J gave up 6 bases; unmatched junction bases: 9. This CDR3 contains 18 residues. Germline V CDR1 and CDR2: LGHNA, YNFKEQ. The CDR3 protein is CASSQETRTSGSTDTQYF. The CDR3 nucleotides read TGTGCCAGCAGCCAAGAGACACGGACTAGCGGGAGTACCGATACGCAGTATTTT.

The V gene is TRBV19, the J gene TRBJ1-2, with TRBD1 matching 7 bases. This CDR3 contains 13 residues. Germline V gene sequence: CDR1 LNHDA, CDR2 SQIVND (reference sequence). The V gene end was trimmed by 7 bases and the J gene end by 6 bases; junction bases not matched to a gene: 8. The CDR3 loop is CASTPDRRNGYTF. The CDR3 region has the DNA TGTGCCAGTACCCCGGACAGGAGGAATGGCTACACCTTC.

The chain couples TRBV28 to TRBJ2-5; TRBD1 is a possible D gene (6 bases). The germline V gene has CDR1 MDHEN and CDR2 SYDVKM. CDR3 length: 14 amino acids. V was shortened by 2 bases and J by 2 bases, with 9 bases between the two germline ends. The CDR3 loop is CASSLRQGQETQYF. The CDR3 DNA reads TGTGCCAGCAGTTTACGGCAGGGGCAAGAGACCCAGTACTTC.

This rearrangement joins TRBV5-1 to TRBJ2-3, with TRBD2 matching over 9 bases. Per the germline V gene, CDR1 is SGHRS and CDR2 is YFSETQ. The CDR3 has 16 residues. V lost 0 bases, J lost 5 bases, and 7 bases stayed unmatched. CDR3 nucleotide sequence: TGCGCCAGCAGCTTGGCGTCTAGCGGGACGCGAGATACGCAGTATTTT. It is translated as CASSLASSGTRDTQYF. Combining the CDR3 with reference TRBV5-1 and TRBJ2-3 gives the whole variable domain KAGVTQTPRYLIKTRGQQVTLSCSPISGHRSVSWYQQTPGQGLQFLFEYFSETQRNKGNFPGRFSGRQFSNSRSEMNVSTLELGDSALYLCASSLASSGTRDTQYFGPGTRLTVL.

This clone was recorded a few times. CDR3 sequence reads: CASSQAGGGELFF. The CDR3 coding sequence is TGTGCCAGCAGCCAGGCGGGGGGCGGGGAGCTGTTTTTT. The V gene is TRBV7-6, the J gene TRBJ2-2, with 8 bases aligning to TRBD2. The CDR3 loop spans 13 amino acids. Germline values: CDR1 SGHVS, CDR2 FNYEAQ. Losses at the gene ends were 5 bases for V and 7 bases for J; bases not matched to a gene: 3.